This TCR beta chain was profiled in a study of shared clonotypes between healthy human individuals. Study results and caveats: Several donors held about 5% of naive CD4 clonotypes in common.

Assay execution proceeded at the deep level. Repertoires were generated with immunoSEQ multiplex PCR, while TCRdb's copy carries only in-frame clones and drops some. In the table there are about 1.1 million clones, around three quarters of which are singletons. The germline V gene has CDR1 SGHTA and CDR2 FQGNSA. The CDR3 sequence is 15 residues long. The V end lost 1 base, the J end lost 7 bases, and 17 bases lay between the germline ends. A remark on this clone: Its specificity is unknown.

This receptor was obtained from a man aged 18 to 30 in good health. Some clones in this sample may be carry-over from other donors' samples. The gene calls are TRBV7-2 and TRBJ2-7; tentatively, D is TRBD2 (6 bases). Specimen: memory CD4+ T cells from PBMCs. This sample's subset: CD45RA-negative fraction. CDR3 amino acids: CASSLVGLAQAEQYF. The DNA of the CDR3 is TGTGCCAGCAGCTTAGTGGGCCTAGCGCAGGCAGAGCAGTACTTC. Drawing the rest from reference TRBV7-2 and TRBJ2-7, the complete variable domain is GAGVSQSPSNKVTEKGKDVELRCDPISGHTALYWYRQSLGQGLEFLIYFQGNSAPDKSGLPSDRFSAERTGGSVSTLTIQRTQQEDSAVYLCASSLVGLAQAEQYFGPGTRLTVT.